The 20 T cell receptor beta chains below come from one sample, sequenced in a study of cytomegalovirus exposure and HLA in healthy donors. The PCR made use of 60 Vbeta and 13 Jbeta primers. Profiling relied on immunoSEQ multiplex PCR, and the TCRdb table lists in-frame clones only, not all of them. This table holds some 110,000 clones, 55% to 65% found once. The sequenced sample consisted of PBMCs. Receptor source: a woman aged 40 to 55 in good health and CMV-seropositive.

The CDR3 loop is CASSPFAGGNEQFF. Here the CDR3 DNA reads TGCGCCAGCAGCCCCTTTGCGGGGGGGAATGAGCAGTTCTTC. V is TRBV4-3 and J is TRBJ2-1; 9 bases are shared with TRBD2. Germline V gene lookup returns CDR1 LGHNA and CDR2 YSLEER. The CDR3 length is 14 residues. V shed 4 bases, J shed 7 bases, and the junction held 5 bases outside the gene matches.

The chain links TRBV9 to TRBJ1-3; D remains ambiguous. The CDR3 contains 15 residues. The V end was cut by 3 bases, the J end by 0 bases, with 10 bases between. The germline CDR1 and CDR2 sequences are SGDLS and YYNGEE. This chain's CDR3 is CASSELAPSGNTIYF. The DNA for the CDR3 is TGTGCCAGCAGCGAGTTAGCTCCCTCTGGAAACACCATATATTTT.

The J gene is TRBJ2-5, the V gene TRBV7-3; D may be TRBD1 (6 bases). CDR1 is SGHTA and CDR2 is FQGTGA in the germline V gene. CDR3 length: 15 amino acids. V was pared by 1 base and J by 4 bases, with 13 bases between. This chain's CDR3 is CASSLMPGALETQYF. CDR3 nucleotides: TGTGCCAGCAGCTTAATGCCAGGGGCACTAGAGACCCAGTACTTC.

The rearrangement uses TRBV7-3 and TRBJ2-2, with 13 bases lining up with TRBD2. This CDR3 is built from 17 residues. V gave up 5 bases and J gave up 2 bases; unmatched junction bases: 5. Germline loops: CDR1 SGHTA, CDR2 FQGTGA. For the CDR3, the DNA is TGTGCCAGCAGCGACGGACTAGCGGGAGCCAACACCGGGGAGCTGTTTTTT. Its translation: CASSDGLAGANTGELFF. Combining the CDR3 with reference TRBV7-3 and TRBJ2-2 gives the whole variable domain GAGVSQTPSNKVTEKGKYVELRCDPISGHTALYWYRQSLGQGPEFLIYFQGTGAADDSGLPNDRFFAVRPEGSVSTLKIQRTERGDSAVYLCASSDGLAGANTGELFFGEGSRLTVL.

The V call is TRBV5-6, the J call TRBJ2-3; the D is unclear. Germline lookup yields CDR1 SGHDT and CDR2 YYEEEE. This CDR3 comprises 14 residues. Trimming left V 0 bases short and J 3 bases short, with 8 bases between. The DNA of the CDR3 is TGTGCCAGCAGCTTGGTTCTAGTGACAGATACGCAGTATTTT. Its translation is CASSLVLVTDTQYF.

V usage is TRBV4-3 and J usage is TRBJ2-1, with 8 nucleotides matching TRBD2. This CDR3 region has 17 residues. The V and J ends lost 4 bases and 6 bases, in that order; junction bases with no gene match: 14. The V gene's germline CDR1 is LGHNA and CDR2 YSLEER. The DNA of the CDR3 is TGCGCCAGCAGCCGATACCTGACTAAGCGGGAGCCCAATGAGCAGTTCTTC. It specifies CASSRYLTKREPNEQFF.

The chain has TRBV9 and TRBJ1-2; D possibly corresponds to TRBD1 (6 bases). The V and J ends lost 2 bases and 4 bases respectively, with 9 bases between them. CDR3 length: 13 amino acids. Germline V CDR1 and CDR2: SGDLS, YYNGEE. The CDR3 bases are TGTGCCAGCAGCGTCACAGGGATCTATGGCTACACCTTC. It yields the protein CASSVTGIYGYTF.

This rearrangement joins TRBV6-6 to TRBJ1-5; 7 bases line up with TRBD1. There are 14 residues in the CDR3. After removal of 5 bases from V and 11 bases from J, the junction contained 12 bases not matched to a gene. Germline-derived CDR1 and CDR2 are MNHNY and SVGAGI (reference sequence). The CDR3 reads CASSGLAGGTAQHF. The CDR3 nucleotides are TGTGCCAGCAGTGGGCTGGCAGGGGGTACGGCCCAGCATTTT.

This chain joins TRBV9 and TRBJ2-1; TRBD2 matches 7 bases. CDR1 and CDR2 (germline): SGDLS, YYNGEE. The CDR3 sequence is 18 residues long. V shed 3 bases, J shed 1 base, and the junction held 13 bases outside the gene matches. The CDR3 is CASSEHPAAGVSYNEQFF. The CDR3 DNA sequence: TGTGCCAGCAGCGAACATCCGGCGGCGGGAGTGTCCTACAATGAGCAGTTCTTC.

The table lists this clone with a count of one. V is TRBV5-6 and J is TRBJ2-5; 9 bases align to TRBD1. The CDR3 is 15 amino acids. J gave up 5 bases and V 4 bases, and 9 bases lay outside the gene matches. Germline CDR1 reads SGHDT; CDR2 reads YYEEEE. The CDR3 region is CASSITGGGQETQYF. DNA for the CDR3: TGTGCCAGCAGCATAACAGGGGGCGGGCAGGAGACCCAGTACTTC.

The CDR3 reads CASSLSSTGYEQYF. The CDR3, as DNA: TGTGCCAGCAGCTTAAGTTCCACCGGCTACGAGCAGTACTTC. V usage is TRBV7-2 and J usage is TRBJ2-7, with D unclear. This CDR3 region has 14 residues. Germline CDR1 reads SGHTA; CDR2 reads FQGNSA. Between the trimmed V and J ends, which lost 2 bases and 3 bases, there was a span of 11 bases.

The J gene is TRBJ1-5, the V gene TRBV14; no reliable D call. CDR1 SGHDN and CDR2 FVKESK come from the germline V gene. Trimming removed 4 bases from V and 4 bases from J, with 5 bases in between. This CDR3 comprises 12 residues. For the CDR3, the DNA is TGTGCCAGCAGCCTGACAAATCAGCCCCAGCATTTT. Its translation is CASSLTNQPQHF.

V is TRBV2 and J is TRBJ2-5; TRBD2 matches 7 bases. The last part of the DNA fits TRBJ2-7 better; the J call may be wrong. The CDR3 is made up of 13 amino acids. CDR1 and CDR2 (germline): SNHLY, FYNNEI. The CDR3 spells CASSEGLCLEQYF. The DNA for the CDR3 is TGTGCCAGCAGTGAGGGACTATGCCTCGAGCAGTACTTC.

This rearrangement joins TRBV18 to TRBJ1-5; the D gene is possibly TRBD1 (5 bases). Germline V gene sequence: CDR1 KGHSH, CDR2 LQKENI. With 5 bases removed from V and 4 bases from J, the gap between germline ends came to 15 bases. The length of the CDR3 is 15 residues. CDR3 sequence (DNA): TGTGCCAGCTCATCGCAAGGGGCAGCTAATCAGCCCCAGCATTTT. Translation gives CASSSQGAANQPQHF.

This clone showed up just a few times. The rearrangement uses TRBV28 and TRBJ1-5, with D tentatively TRBD1 (5 bases). Trimming took 7 bases from V and 7 from J, leaving 14 bases between them. This CDR3 contains 13 residues. The V gene's germline CDR1 is MDHEN and CDR2 SYDVKM. The CDR3 DNA reads TGTGCCAGCACCTTGGGGGGTAGGCAGCCCCAGCATTTT. Protein sequence: CASTLGGRQPQHF.

The CDR3 loop is CASSEANPAAQETQYF. The CDR3 DNA is TGTGCCAGCAGTGAAGCGAACCCCGCGGCCCAAGAGACCCAGTACTTC. The V call is TRBV6-1, the J call TRBJ2-5, with D unclear. Trimming shortened V by 0 bases and J by 1 base, and 12 bases separated the two germline ends. Per germline, CDR1 MNHNS and CDR2 SASEGT. This CDR3 contains 16 residues.

The V gene is TRBV27, the J gene TRBJ2-7, with D possibly TRBD1 on 5 matching bases. The germline V and J ends were trimmed by 4 bases and 4 bases, with 8 bases remaining between them. Germline CDR1 reads MNHEY; CDR2 reads SMNVEV (reference sequence). The CDR3 contains 12 residues. The CDR3 loop reads CASSSTAYEQYF. The CDR3 coding sequence is TGTGCCAGCAGTTCGACAGCTTACGAGCAGTACTTC.

The sample holds a few counts of this clone. Other DNA sequences in the same sample also yield this CDR3. The chain couples TRBV5-1 to TRBJ2-5; the D is unclear. The CDR3 spans 12 residues. Germline V lookup: CDR1 SGHRS, CDR2 YFSETQ. The V and J ends lost 1 base and 5 bases respectively, with 6 bases between them. CDR3 nucleotides: TGCGCCAGCAGCTTGCCCGGGGAGACCCAGTACTTC. Translating it yields CASSLPGETQYF.

The V and J genes are TRBV5-1 and TRBJ2-7; 7 bases agree with TRBD1. The CDR3 length is 15 residues. Germline V CDR1 and CDR2: SGHRS, YFSETQ. V lost 3 bases to trimming and J lost 3 bases; unmatched junction nucleotides: 9. CDR3: CASSWGGQGVYEQYF. As DNA, the CDR3 is TGCGCCAGCAGCTGGGGTGGGCAGGGGGTCTACGAGCAGTACTTC.

As concerns this clone: Its ends do not fully match the called genes, so a read error is possible. The CDR3 nucleotides read TGTTCCAGCAGCTCCCCAAAGGGGGGGATTTTAGATGGCTACACCTTC. Translation: CSSSSPKGGILDGYTF. The chain is built from TRBV7-9 and TRBJ1-2, with D maybe TRBD1 (6 bases). Looked up from germline, CDR1 is SEHNR and CDR2 is FQNEAQ (reference sequence). The CDR3 length is 16 residues. The full variable domain, its missing parts supplied by reference TRBV7-9 and TRBJ1-2, is DTGVSQNPRHKITKRGQNVTFRCDPISEHNRLYWYRQTLGQGPEFLTYFQNEAQLEKSRLLSDRFSAERPKGSFSTLEIQRTEQGDSAMYLCSSSSPKGGILDGYTFGSGTRLTVV.